Detailed here is one T cell receptor (beta chain). The data derive from a study of blood T cell repertoires in COVID-19. Study-wide background: Samples taken during acute and convalescent COVID-19 were collected in the United States, Italy and Spain.

Germline values: CDR1 MRHNA, CDR2 SNTAGT. Trimming cost V 3 bases and J 4 bases; bases outside gene matches: 2. The CDR3 is 15 residues long. Each participant's cohort was designated according to participant-reported clinical history. Recovery among Cohort 3 donors was established by two negative PCRs, clearance, or symptom resolution. TCRdb's table, derived via immunoSEQ multiplex PCR, lists solely in-frame clones and lacks some. This sample yields roughly 250,000 clones, of which around nine tenths are seen a single time; roughly 1.6% belongs to the top ten. Sequencing input: PBMCs or T cells enriched from blood (not recorded which). This sequence joins TRBV6-4 and TRBJ2-3, with 12 bases matching TRBD2. This clonotype was sampled from a woman in her forties or fifties who had recovered from COVID-19. CDR3 nucleotides: TGTGCCAGCAGTGAGACTAGCGGGAGTGCAGATACGCAGTATTTT. This gives the protein CASSETSGSADTQYF.